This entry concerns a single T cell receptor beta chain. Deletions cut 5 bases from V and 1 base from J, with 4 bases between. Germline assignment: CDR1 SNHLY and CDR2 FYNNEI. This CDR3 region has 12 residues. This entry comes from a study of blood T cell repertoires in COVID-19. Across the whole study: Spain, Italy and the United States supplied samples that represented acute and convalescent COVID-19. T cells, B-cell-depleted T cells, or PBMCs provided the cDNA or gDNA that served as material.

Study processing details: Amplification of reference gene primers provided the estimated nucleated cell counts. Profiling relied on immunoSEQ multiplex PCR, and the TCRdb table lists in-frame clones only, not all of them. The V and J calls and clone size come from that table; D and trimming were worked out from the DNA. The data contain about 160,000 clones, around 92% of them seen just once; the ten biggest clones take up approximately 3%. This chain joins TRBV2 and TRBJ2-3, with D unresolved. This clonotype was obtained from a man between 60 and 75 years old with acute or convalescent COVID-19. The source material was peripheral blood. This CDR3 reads CASSSGTDTQYF. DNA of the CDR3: TGTGCCAGCAGTTCCGGCACAGATACGCAGTATTTT.